This TCR beta chain originates from a study of regulatory T cells in long-lasting Graves disease. As to time point: newly diagnosed GD, antithyroid drugs for less than 3 months. PBMC-extracted RNA yielded the TCR library. Trimming stripped 0 bases from V and 4 bases from J, with 12 bases between. Germline loops: CDR1 LGHNA, CDR2 YNFKEQ. The CDR3 totals 15 residues. Through Arm-PCR of CDR3 regions and iRepertoire HTBI primers, TCR beta libraries were built. MiXCR, run by TCRdb on the multiplex PCR reads, gives a single entry per CDR3 protein. The sample records about 620,000 distinct CDR3 sequences, approximately 15% being singletons. The sample was also reused in another study, on T cells in Graves' hyperthyroidism and ophthalmopathy.

The sample in question was peripheral blood mononuclear cells (PBMCs), obtained at new diagnosis, from a patient treated with antithyroid drugs. This chain uses TRBV4-2 with TRBJ1-2; no firm D call. The sequence was collected from a woman aged 30 to 39 with Graves disease. The CDR3 nucleotides read TGTGCCAGCAGCCAAGAGTGGAGGGTGTCCTATGGCTACACCTTC. Its protein is CASSQEWRVSYGYTF.